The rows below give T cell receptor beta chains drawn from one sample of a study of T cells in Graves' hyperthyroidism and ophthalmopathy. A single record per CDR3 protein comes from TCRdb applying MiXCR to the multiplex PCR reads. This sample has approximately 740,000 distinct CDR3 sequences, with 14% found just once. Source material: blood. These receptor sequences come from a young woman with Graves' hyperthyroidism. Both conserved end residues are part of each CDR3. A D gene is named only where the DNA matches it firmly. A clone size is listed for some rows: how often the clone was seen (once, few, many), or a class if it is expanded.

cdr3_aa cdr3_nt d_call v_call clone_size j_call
CASSPTGSGVQETQYF TGTGCCAGCAGCCCTACAGGGAGTGGGGTTCAAGAGACCCAGTACTTC NA TRBV7-9 many TRBJ2-5
CAWGILTDTQYF TGTGCTTGGGGGATACTGACAGATACGCAGTATTTT NA TRBV30 many TRBJ2-3
CASSPSMGEKLFF TGTGCCAGCAGCCCGTCCATGGGTGAAAAACTGTTTTTT NA TRBV7-9 NA TRBJ1-4
CASSESAAGPPYEQYF TGTGCCAGCAGCGAAAGTGCCGCAGGGCCCCCCTACGAGCAGTACTTC NA TRBV6-1 NA TRBJ2-7
CSARDRAAFAGFTDTQYF TGCAGTGCTAGAGATCGAGCGGCATTTGCGGGCTTCACAGATACGCAGTATTTT NA TRBV20-1 few TRBJ2-3
CASSSGTVTYEQYF TGTGCCAGCAGCTCCGGGACGGTGACCTACGAGCAGTACTTC NA TRBV7-2 many TRBJ2-7
CASSLREGNSPLHF TGTGCCAGCAGCTTAAGGGAAGGTAATTCACCCCTCCACTTT NA TRBV7-3 few TRBJ1-6
CASIDIADTQYF TGTGCCAGCATTGACATCGCAGATACGCAGTATTTT NA TRBV25-1 NA TRBJ2-3
CASSAGTGGWQPQHF TGTGCCAGCAGCGCGGGGACAGGGGGCTGGCAGCCCCAGCATTTT TRBD1 TRBV7-8 NA TRBJ1-5
CASSLFQPGQGYGYTF TGTGCCAGCAGCTTATTCCAACCGGGACAGGGGTATGGCTACACCTTC TRBD1 TRBV7-9 NA TRBJ1-2
CASSSAPRADTQYF TGTGCCAGCAGCTCCGCCCCCCGCGCAGATACGCAGTATTTT NA TRBV7-2 many TRBJ2-3
CSARDRGDYEQYF TGCAGTGCTAGGGACAGGGGTGACTACGAGCAGTACTTC TRBD1 TRBV20-1 many TRBJ2-7
CASSLRSISGANVLTF TGTGCCAGCAGTTTAAGGTCGATCTCTGGGGCCAACGTCCTGACTTTC NA TRBV12-3/TRBV12-4 few TRBJ2-6
CASSVARGNYGYTF TGTGCCAGCAGCGTAGCTAGAGGGAACTATGGCTACACCTTC NA TRBV9 many TRBJ1-2
CASSLLWSAGAYNSPLHF TGTGCCAGCAGCTTGCTCTGGTCGGCAGGCGCCTATAATTCACCCCTCCACTTT NA TRBV5-5 NA TRBJ1-6
CASSNPFSGRNYNEQFF TGCGCCAGCAGTAACCCCTTTAGCGGGAGGAACTACAATGAGCAATTCTTC TRBD2 TRBV10-2 NA TRBJ2-1
CSARQGGTGTEAFF TGCAGTGCTAGACAGGGGGGGACGGGCACTGAAGCTTTCTTT TRBD1 TRBV20-1 many TRBJ1-1
CASSSLPRGSYEQYF TGTGCCAGCAGCTCACTACCCAGGGGCTCCTACGAGCAGTACTTC NA TRBV7-9 NA TRBJ2-7
CASSTTGPPYEQYF TGTGCCAGTAGTACAACGGGACCCCCCTACGAGCAGTACTTC NA TRBV19 NA TRBJ2-7
CASSHGLAVEYEQYF TGCGCCAGCAGCCACGGACTAGCGGTGGAGTACGAGCAGTACTTC TRBD2 TRBV4-1 many TRBJ2-7
CASSLAWEGRTGELFF TGCGCCAGCAGCTTGGCCTGGGAGGGACGCACCGGGGAGCTGTTTTTT TRBD2 TRBV5-1 many TRBJ2-2
CASSLEWGYGYTF TGTGCCAGCAGCTTAGAATGGGGCTATGGCTACACCTTC NA TRBV7-9 many TRBJ1-2
CASSSIGGDGNEQFF TGTGCCAGCAGCTCGATAGGGGGGGATGGGAATGAGCAGTTCTTC NA TRBV11-2 many TRBJ2-1
CASNVYSNLNTEAFF TGTGCCAGCAATGTTTACTCTAACTTGAACACTGAAGCTTTCTTT NA TRBV28 NA TRBJ1-1
CATLASSYNEQFF TGTGCCACCTTAGCGAGTTCCTACAATGAGCAGTTCTTC NA TRBV6-2/TRBV6-3 few TRBJ2-1
CANSLQGTTEAFF TGTGCCAACAGCCTACAGGGGACCACTGAAGCTTTCTTT TRBD1 TRBV7-3 NA TRBJ1-1
CASRTGLAGRSSYNEQFF TGTGCCAGCAGAACGGGACTAGCGGGGCGGAGCTCCTACAATGAGCAGTTCTTC TRBD2 TRBV11-2 NA TRBJ2-1
CASSPGTELFGESLGEQFF TGTGCCAGCAGCCCGGGGACTGAACTGTTCGGGGAATCTCTAGGCGAGCAGTTCTTC NA TRBV11-3 NA TRBJ2-1
CASSFSGWGIQETQYF TGTGCCAGCAGTTTCAGCGGATGGGGGATCCAAGAGACCCAGTACTTC NA TRBV12-3/TRBV12-4 NA TRBJ2-5
CASSLGLAGTGRNTEAFF TGTGCCAGCAGCTTAGGGCTAGCGGGGACAGGGCGGAACACTGAAGCTTTCTTT TRBD1 TRBV7-9 few TRBJ1-1
CASAPGYTSTDTQYF TGTGCCAGCGCCCCGGGGTATACTAGCACAGATACGCAGTATTTT NA TRBV5-8 few TRBJ2-3
CASGRRGGWQETQYF TGTGCCAGCGGTAGACGGGGGGGATGGCAAGAGACCCAGTACTTC TRBD2 TRBV7-2 many TRBJ2-5
CAMADGAYNEQFF TGTGCCATGGCGGATGGGGCCTACAATGAGCAGTTCTTC NA TRBV10-3 NA TRBJ2-1
CASSPPERGLRSETQYF TGTGCCAGCAGTCCCCCCGAGCGGGGGTTACGGTCAGAGACCCAGTACTTC TRBD2 TRBV6-1 few TRBJ2-5
CASSFGTGYTGELFF TGTGCCAGCAGCTTCGGGACAGGGTACACCGGGGAGCTGTTTTTT TRBD1 TRBV11-2 many TRBJ2-2
CATFFGRHEQFF TGTGCCACGTTTTTTGGCCGGCATGAGCAGTTCTTC NA TRBV7-9 NA TRBJ2-1
CASSKTITISSYEQYF TGTGCCAGCAGTAAGACCATTACAATAAGCTCCTACGAGCAGTACTTC NA TRBV6-1 NA TRBJ2-7
CAWGRGSGNTIYF TGTGCCTGGGGCAGAGGCTCTGGAAACACCATATATTTT NA TRBV13 many TRBJ1-3
CASSSPQRSYEQYF TGTGCCAGCAGTTCTCCGCAGCGCTCCTACGAGCAGTACTTC NA TRBV6-9 few TRBJ2-7
CASSLALGPTNYGYTF TGTGCCAGCAGCTTAGCGCTAGGTCCAACTAACTATGGCTACACCTTC NA TRBV11-2 NA TRBJ1-2
CASSASPTDRSYNSPLHF TGCGCCAGCAGCGCCTCCCCGACAGATCGCTCCTATAATTCACCCCTCCACTTT NA TRBV5-1 NA TRBJ1-6
CAITGAGGSYNEQFF TGTGCCATCACAGGAGCGGGAGGGTCCTACAATGAGCAGTTCTTC TRBD2 TRBV10-3 few TRBJ2-1
CASSEGMTSGLYEQYF TGTGCCAGCAGTGAAGGGATGACTAGCGGACTCTACGAGCAGTACTTC TRBD2 TRBV2 many TRBJ2-7
CASSQSRASSYEQYF TGCGCCAGCAGCCAGAGCCGGGCCAGCTCCTACGAGCAGTACTTC NA TRBV4-3 many TRBJ2-7
CASSPRTGGSSYNSPLHF TGTGCCAGCAGTCCTCGGACAGGGGGTAGCTCCTATAATTCACCCCTCCACTTT TRBD1 TRBV27 few TRBJ1-6
CASSEALQYF TGTGCCAGCAGTGAAGCGCTCCAGTATTTT NA TRBV2 many TRBJ2-3
CASSLKWRDRDLANTGELFF TGTGCCAGCAGCCTAAAATGGCGGGACAGGGATCTAGCGAACACCGGGGAGCTGTTTTTT TRBD1 TRBV12-3/TRBV12-4 many TRBJ2-2
CASSPGEYNSPLHF TGTGCCAGCTCACCCGGGGAGTATAATTCACCCCTCCACTTT NA TRBV18 NA TRBJ1-6
CASRGGQAITDTQYF TGTGCCAGCAGGGGGGGACAGGCGATCACAGATACGCAGTATTTT TRBD1 TRBV27 NA TRBJ2-3